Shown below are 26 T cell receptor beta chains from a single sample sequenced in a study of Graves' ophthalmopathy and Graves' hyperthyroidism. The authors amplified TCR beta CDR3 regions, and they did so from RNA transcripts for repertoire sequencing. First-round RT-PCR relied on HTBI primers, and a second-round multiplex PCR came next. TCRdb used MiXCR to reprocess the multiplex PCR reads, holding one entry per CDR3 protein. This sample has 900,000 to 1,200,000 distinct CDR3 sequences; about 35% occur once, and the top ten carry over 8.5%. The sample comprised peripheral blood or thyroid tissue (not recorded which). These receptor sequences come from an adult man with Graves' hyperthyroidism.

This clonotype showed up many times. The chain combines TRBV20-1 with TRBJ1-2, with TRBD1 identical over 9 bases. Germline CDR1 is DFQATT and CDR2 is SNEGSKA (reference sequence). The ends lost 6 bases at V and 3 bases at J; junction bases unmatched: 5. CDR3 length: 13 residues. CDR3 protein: CSARRQGDYGYTF. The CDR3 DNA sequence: TGCAGTGCCCGGCGACAGGGGGACTATGGCTACACCTTC.

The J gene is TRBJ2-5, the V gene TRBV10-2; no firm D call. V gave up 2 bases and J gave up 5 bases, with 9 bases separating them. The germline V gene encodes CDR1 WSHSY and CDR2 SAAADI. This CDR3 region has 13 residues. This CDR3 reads CASSEPEHETQYF. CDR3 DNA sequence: TGCGCCAGCAGTGAGCCGGAGCACGAGACCCAGTACTTC.

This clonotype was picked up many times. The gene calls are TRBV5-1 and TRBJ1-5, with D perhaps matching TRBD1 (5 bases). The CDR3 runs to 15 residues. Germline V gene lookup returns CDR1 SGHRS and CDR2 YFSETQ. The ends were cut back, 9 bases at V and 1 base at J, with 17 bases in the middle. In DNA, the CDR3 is TGCGCCACCCAGACGTTGGGGGAGAGCAATCAGCCCCAGCATTTT. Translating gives CATQTLGESNQPQHF.

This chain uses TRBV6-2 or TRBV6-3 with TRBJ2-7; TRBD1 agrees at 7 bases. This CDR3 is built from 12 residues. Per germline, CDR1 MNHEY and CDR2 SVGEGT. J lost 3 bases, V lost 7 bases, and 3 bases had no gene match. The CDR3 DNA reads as TGTGCCAGCATGGGACAGTTCTACGAGCAGTACTTC. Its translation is CASMGQFYEQYF.

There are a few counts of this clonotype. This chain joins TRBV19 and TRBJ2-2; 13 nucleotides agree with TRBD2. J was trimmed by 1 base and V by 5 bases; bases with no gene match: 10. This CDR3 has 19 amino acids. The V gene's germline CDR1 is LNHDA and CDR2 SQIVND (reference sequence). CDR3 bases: TGTGCCAGTAGTTCCCGGACTAGCGGGGGTTTTATGAACACCGGGGAGCTGTTTTTT. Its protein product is CASSSRTSGGFMNTGELFF.

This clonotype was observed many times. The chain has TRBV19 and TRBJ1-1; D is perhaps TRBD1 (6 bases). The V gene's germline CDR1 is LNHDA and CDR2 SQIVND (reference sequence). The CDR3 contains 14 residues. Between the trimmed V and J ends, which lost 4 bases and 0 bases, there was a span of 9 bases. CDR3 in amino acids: CASSKTGLNTEAFF. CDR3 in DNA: TGTGCCAGTAGTAAGACAGGCTTGAACACTGAAGCTTTCTTT. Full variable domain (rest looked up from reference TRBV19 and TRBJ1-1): DGGITQSPKYLFRKEGQNVTLSCEQNLNHDAMYWYRQDPGQGLRLIYYSQIVNDFQKGDIAEGYSVSREKKESFPLTVTSAQKNPTAFYLCASSKTGLNTEAFFGQGTRLTVV.

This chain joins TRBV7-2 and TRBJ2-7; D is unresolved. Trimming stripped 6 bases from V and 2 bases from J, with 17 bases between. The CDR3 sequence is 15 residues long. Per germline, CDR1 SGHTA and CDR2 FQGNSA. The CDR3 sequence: CASSSLLGPAYEQYF. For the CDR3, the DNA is TGTGCCAGCAGTTCCCTTTTAGGGCCAGCCTACGAGCAGTACTTC.

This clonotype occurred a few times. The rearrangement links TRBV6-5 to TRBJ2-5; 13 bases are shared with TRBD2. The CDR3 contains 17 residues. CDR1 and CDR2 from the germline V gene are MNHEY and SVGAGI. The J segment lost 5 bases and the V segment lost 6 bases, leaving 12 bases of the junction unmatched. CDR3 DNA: TGTGCCAGCAGAGAGATTACTAGCGGGGGGGCCGGGGAGACCCAGTACTTC. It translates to CASREITSGGAGETQYF.

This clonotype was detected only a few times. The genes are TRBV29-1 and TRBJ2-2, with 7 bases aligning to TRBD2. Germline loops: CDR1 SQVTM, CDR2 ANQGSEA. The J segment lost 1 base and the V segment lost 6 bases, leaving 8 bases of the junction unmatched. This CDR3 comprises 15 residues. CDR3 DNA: TGCAGCGTCCTTAAGGGAGGGGTGAACACCGGGGAGCTGTTTTTT. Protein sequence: CSVLKGGVNTGELFF.

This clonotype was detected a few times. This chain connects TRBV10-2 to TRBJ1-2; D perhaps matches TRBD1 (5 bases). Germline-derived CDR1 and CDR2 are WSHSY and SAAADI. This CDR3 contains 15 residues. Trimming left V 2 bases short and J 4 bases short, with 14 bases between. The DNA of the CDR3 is TGCGCCAGCAGTGAGCCGGACATATATAGCTATGGCTACACCTTC. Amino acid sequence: CASSEPDIYSYGYTF.

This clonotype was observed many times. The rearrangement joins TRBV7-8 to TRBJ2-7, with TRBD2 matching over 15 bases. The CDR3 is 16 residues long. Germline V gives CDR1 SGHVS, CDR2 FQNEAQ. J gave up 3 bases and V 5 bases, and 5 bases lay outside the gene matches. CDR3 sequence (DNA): TGTGCCAGCAGCAGGGGACTAGCGGGAGGTAGCTACGAGCAGTACTTC. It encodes CASSRGLAGGSYEQYF.

The CDR3 DNA is TGTGCCAGCAGTAGTGAAAGGGGACAGGGTCGTGACTATGGCTACACCTTC. As protein: CASSSERGQGRDYGYTF. The chain employs TRBV25-1 and TRBJ1-2; 9 bases agree with TRBD1. The V segment lost 5 bases and the J segment 3 bases; nucleotides outside the gene matches: 13. This CDR3 has 17 residues. CDR1 is MGHDK, CDR2 SYGVNS, per germline.

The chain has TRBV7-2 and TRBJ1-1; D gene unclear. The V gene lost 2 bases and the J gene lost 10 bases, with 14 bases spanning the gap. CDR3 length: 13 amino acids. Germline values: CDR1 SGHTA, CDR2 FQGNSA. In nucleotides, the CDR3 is TGTGCCAGCAGCTTAAACCGGGAGGTGGGAGCTTTCTTT. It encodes CASSLNREVGAFF.

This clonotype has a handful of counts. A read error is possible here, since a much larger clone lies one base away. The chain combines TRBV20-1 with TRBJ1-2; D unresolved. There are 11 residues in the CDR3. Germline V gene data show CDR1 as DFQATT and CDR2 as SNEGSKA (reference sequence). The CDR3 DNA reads TGCGAGACCGGCGCTGCCTATGGCTACACCTTC. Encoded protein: CETGAAYGYTF.

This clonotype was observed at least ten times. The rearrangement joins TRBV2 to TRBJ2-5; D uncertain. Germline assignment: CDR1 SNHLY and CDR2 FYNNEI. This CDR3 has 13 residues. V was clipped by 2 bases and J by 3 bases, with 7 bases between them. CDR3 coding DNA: TGTGCCAGCAGTGAATCGCCCAAAGAGACCCAGTACTTC. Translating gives CASSESPKETQYF.

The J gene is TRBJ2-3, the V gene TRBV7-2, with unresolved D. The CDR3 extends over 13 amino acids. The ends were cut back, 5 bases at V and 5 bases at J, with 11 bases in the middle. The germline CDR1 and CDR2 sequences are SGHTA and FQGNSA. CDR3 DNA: TGTGCCAGCAGCCGTATTTGGGGAGATACGCAGTATTTT. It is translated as CASSRIWGDTQYF. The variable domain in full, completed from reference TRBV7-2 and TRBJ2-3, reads GAGVSQSPSNKVTEKGKDVELRCDPISGHTALYWYRQSLGQGLEFLIYFQGNSAPDKSGLPSDRFSAERTGGSVSTLTIQRTQQEDSAVYLCASSRIWGDTQYFGPGTRLTVL.

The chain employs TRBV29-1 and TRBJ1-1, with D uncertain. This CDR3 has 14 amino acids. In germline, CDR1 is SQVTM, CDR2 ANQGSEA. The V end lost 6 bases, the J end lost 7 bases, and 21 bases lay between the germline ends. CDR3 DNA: TGCAGCGTCACCAAGGATCTCTCCGGGTTTGAAGCTTTCTTT. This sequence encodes CSVTKDLSGFEAFF.

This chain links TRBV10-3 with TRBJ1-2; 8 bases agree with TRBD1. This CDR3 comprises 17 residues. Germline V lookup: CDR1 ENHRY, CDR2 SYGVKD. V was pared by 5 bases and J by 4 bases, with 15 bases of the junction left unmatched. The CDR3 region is CAISYGQGTGALYGYTF. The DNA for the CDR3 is TGTGCCATCAGTTATGGGCAGGGGACAGGCGCCCTCTATGGCTACACCTTC.

The chain's CDR3 is CASTSGEGPYEQYF. The CDR3, as DNA: TGTGCCAGCACCTCGGGGGAGGGCCCCTACGAGCAGTACTTC. The chain carries TRBV28 and TRBJ2-7; 7 bases are a match to TRBD2. The junction had 8 bases not matched to a gene; V was cut back by 7 bases and J by 2 bases. Germline values: CDR1 MDHEN, CDR2 SYDVKM. The CDR3 consists of 14 residues.

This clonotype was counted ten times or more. The CDR3 loop is CSAARTGAYYGYTF. The CDR3 nucleotides are TGCAGTGCTGCAAGGACAGGGGCGTACTATGGCTACACCTTC. The rearrangement links TRBV20-1 to TRBJ1-2, with 9 bases identical to TRBD1. The CDR3 runs 14 residues. Germline V CDR1 and CDR2: DFQATT, SNEGSKA (reference sequence). J lost 3 bases, V lost 5 bases, and 7 bases had no gene match.

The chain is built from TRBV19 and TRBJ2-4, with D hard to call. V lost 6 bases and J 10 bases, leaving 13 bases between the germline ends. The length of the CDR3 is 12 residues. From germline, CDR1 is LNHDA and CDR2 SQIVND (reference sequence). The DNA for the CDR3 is TGTGCCAGTAGCGGTGGCCTTTGGATTCAGTACTTC. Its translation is CASSGGLWIQYF.

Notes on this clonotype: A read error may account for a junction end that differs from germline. CDR3: CAASSFWDRDEQYF. In DNA form, the CDR3 reads TGTGCCGCCAGCAGCTTCTGGGACAGAGACGAGCAGTACTTC. The chain uses TRBV15 and TRBJ2-7; 7 bases are shared with TRBD1. The germline V gene has CDR1 LNHNV and CDR2 YYDKDF (reference sequence). CDR3 length equals 14 residues.

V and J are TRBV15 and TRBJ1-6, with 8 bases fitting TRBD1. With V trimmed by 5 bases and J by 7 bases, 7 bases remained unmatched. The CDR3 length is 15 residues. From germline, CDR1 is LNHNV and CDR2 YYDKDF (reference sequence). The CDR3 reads CATSGTTGANSPLHF. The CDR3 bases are TGTGCCACCAGCGGTACGACAGGGGCAAATTCACCCCTCCACTTT.

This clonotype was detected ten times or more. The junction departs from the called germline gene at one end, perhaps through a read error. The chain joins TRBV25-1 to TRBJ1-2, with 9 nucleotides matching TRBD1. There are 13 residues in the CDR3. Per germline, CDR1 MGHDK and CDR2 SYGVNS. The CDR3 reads CASSTPGQGGRFF. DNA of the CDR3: TGTGCCAGCAGTACACCGGGACAGGGAGGGAGGTTCTTC.

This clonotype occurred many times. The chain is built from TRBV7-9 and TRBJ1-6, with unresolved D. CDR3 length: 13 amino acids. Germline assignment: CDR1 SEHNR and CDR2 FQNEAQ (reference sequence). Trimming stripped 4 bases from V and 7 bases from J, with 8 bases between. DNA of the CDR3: TGTGCCAGCAGCTCTACAGCGAATTCACCCCTCCACTTT. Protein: CASSSTANSPLHF.

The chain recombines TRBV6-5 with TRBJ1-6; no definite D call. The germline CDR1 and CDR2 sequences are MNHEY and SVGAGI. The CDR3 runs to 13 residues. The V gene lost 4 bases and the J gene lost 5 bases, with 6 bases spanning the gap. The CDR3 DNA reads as TGTGCCAGCAGTTCCGTTGATAATTCACCCCTCCACTTT. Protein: CASSSVDNSPLHF.